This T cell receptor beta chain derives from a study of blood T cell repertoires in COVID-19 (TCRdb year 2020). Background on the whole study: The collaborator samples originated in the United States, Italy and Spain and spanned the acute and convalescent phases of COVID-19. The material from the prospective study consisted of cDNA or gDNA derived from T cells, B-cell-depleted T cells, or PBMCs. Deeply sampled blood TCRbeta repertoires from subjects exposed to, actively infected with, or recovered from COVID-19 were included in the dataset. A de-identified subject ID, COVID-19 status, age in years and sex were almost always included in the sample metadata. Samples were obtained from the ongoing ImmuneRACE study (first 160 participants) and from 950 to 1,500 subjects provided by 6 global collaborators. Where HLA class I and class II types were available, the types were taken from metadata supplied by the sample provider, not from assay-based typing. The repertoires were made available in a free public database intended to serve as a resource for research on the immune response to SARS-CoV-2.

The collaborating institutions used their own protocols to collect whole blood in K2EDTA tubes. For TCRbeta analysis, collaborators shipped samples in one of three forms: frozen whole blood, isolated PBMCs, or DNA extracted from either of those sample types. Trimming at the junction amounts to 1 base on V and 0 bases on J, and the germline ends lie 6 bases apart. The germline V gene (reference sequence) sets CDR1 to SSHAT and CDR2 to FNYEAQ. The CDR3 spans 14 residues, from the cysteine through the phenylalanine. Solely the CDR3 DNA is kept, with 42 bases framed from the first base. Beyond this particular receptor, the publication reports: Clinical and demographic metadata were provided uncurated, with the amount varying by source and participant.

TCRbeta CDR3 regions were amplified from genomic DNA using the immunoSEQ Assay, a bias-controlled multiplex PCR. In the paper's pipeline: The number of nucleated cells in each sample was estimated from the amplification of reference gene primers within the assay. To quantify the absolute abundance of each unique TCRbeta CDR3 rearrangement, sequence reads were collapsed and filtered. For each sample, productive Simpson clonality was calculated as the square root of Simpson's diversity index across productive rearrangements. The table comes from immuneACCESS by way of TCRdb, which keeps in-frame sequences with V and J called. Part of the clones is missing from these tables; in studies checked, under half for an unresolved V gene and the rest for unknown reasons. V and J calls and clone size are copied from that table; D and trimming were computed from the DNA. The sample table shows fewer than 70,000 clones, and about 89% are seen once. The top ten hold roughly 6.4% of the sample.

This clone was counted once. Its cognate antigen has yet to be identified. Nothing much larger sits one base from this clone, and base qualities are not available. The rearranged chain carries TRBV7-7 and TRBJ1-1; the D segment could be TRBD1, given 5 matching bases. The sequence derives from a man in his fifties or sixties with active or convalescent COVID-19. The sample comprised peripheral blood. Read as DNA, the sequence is TGTGCCAGCAGCTTAGAGGGGTTGAACACTGAAGCTTTCTTT. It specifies CASSLEGLNTEAFF.